This TCR beta chain emerged from a study of blood T cells in healthy people across ages (dated by TCRdb to about 2015). General notes on the study: In model experiments, template switching captured about one uniquely barcoded TCR beta cDNA molecule for every two T cells. The study measured age-related changes in TCR beta repertoire diversity using deep sequencing normalized with unique cDNA molecular identifiers. The donors were divided into four age groups: young (average approximately 16 years), middle-aged (about 40), aged (roughly 66) and long-lived (about 90). To avoid experimental bias, donors of different ages were randomly spread across the sequencing lanes. Two additional independent replicas of 1 million unique cDNA reads from the same blood draw were analyzed for two donors (one aged 18 to 30 and one aged 80 or older). What the work shows at the level of the full study, not this receptor alone: A strong correlation was found between observed TCR beta diversity and the percentage of naive T cells measured by flow cytometry. Compared with the aged group, the long-lived group had more naive CD4+ T cells, fewer expanded clones and increased TCR diversity, suggesting age selection. Total diversity estimates from one million sequenced T cells were considered lower bounds and underestimates. Observed TCR beta diversity per million T cells fell roughly linearly with age, and a significant reduction was already apparent by age around 39. Because profiling used bulk unsorted PBMCs, naive and antigen-experienced compartments could not be compared conclusively. Because the CMV infection status of the donors was unknown, age-related changes in expanded clonotypes may potentially have been confounded.

This clonotype showed up just a few times. This clone's antigen is unknown. Base qualities are not recorded, but no much larger clone differs from it by a single base. Libraries came from 5' RACE. Sequencing took place on an Illumina HiSeq 2500. The second PCR ran for about 6 to 12 cycles and used a J-beta primer mix along with a sample-barcoded 5' primer. Each TCR beta cDNA molecule received a unique molecular identifier from a template-switch 5' adaptor carrying 12 random nucleotides. Each sample yielded at least 2.5 million CDR3-containing paired-end reads. First-strand cDNA synthesis was performed from all RNA using the Mint cDNA synthesis kit, with priming by a TRBC-specific oligonucleotide. Following uracil-DNA glycosylase treatment, a first 18-cycle PCR with universal primers M1SS and BC2_uni_R was performed on all cDNA. The original methods were these. Normalization of each sample was performed by random selection of 1 million high-quality reads, each carrying a distinct molecular identifier. Reads with shared molecular identifiers were discarded instead of being binned into consensus sequences. CDR3 identification, clonotype clustering and error correction used MiTCR with a Q25 quality threshold and the strictest error-elimination algorithm. A nonparametric unseen species model using Euler transformation provided a lower-bound estimate of total TCR beta diversity. The public reads were reprocessed in TCRdb via fastp at Q25 and MiXCR, keeping in-frame beta chains. A single entry per CDR3 protein holds the most common genes and DNA from its merged rows. In this record, the V and J calls reflect TCRdb's handling and not the investigators' own analysis. The sample records about 720,000 distinct CDR3 sequences, over 20% of which are singletons. Roughly 22% of the sample goes to the ten largest clones.

Donors were 39 systemically healthy Caucasian individuals from Russia aged about 6 to 100 years. Roughly 9 milliliters of peripheral blood were drawn from each donor into EDTA-treated Vacutainer tubes. PBMCs were isolated by Ficoll-Paque density-gradient centrifugation, with at least 6 million obtained per sample. Total RNA, at least 6 micrograms per sample, was extracted from PBMCs with Trizol reagent. For every donor, flow cytometry on a PBMC aliquot measured the percentage of naive CD45RAhigh/CD27high T cells. The CDR3, from cysteine to phenylalanine, totals 12 residues. Here the CDR3 DNA is all that survives: 36 bases in frame from base 1. CDR1 and CDR2 were assigned from the germline V gene (reference sequence) as DFQATT and SNEGSKA.

The rearranged segments are TRBV20-1 and TRBJ2-5; the D match is possibly TRBD1 or TRBD2, with 5 bases aligned in each. The DNA end lines up better with TRBJ2-7; the J call may be wrong. Specimen: blood. The receptor comes from a man between 65 and 85 years old in good health. The DNA is as follows: TGCAGTGTCATCCGGGACCCCCTCGAGCAGTACTTC. Translated, this is CSVIRDPLEQYF.